This entry is about one T cell receptor beta chain. This sample is drawn from a study of T cell responses to AZD1222 COVID-19 vaccine. The CDR3 sequence is 14 residues long. V shed 6 bases and J shed 2 bases, with 11 bases lying between them. The germline gives CDR1 MDHEN, CDR2 SYDVKM. Using immunoSEQ multiplex PCR, the repertoire was profiled, and TCRdb retains in-frame clones only, with some absent. Counted here are some 200,000 clones, approximately 94% occurring once; the ten biggest clones make up roughly 1%. The clonotype originates from an adult who received the AZD1222 COVID-19 vaccine. Here the sequenced sample was peripheral blood, taken 28 days after the second AZD1222 dose. This chain joins TRBV28 and TRBJ2-1; D not certain. CDR3 bases: TGTGCCAGCAGCTTTGTAGGAACCTACAATGAGCAGTTCTTC. Amino acid sequence: CASSFVGTYNEQFF.